This T cell receptor beta chain is drawn from a study of metastatic and nonmetastatic thyroid tumors. About the research overall: Comparative analysis of repertoires was undertaken across blood and tumor or nodule tissue obtained from malignant and benign thyroid patients.

In this sample, this clone turned up a few times. The antigen is not known. This may stem from a read error, because a much larger clone lies one nucleotide away. Authors' data handling: Between-group CDR3 differences, defined by clinicopathological status, yielded a distant-metastasis classifier for papillary thyroid cancer. TCRdb re-called clones from the PCR reads using MiXCR. What appears here as the V and J calls and clone size reflects TCRdb's work, not the paper's. The sample holds approximately 7,000 clones; about 18% are singletons and the top ten take around 24%. Study-wide results and limits: The reported finding was significantly higher TCR beta diversity in malignant thyroid tumors relative to benign nodules, in blood and tumor.

Nobody among the patients had been given any treatment before thyroid surgery. Per germline, CDR1 PRHDT and CDR2 FYEKMQ (reference sequence). The CDR3 contains 15 residues. The V call is TRBV13, the J call TRBJ1-1; D may be TRBD1 (5 bases). The TCR sequence derives from a male donor with papillary thyroid cancer or a benign thyroid nodule (not recorded which). Some clones in this sample may be carry-over from other donors' samples. The sample consisted of adjacent normal tissue. In DNA, the CDR3 is TGTGCCGGCAGGCCGCGGGGGGGGATGAACACTGAAGCTTTCTTT. Its translation is CAGRPRGGMNTEAFF.